The present T cell receptor (beta chain) was sequenced within a study of shared clonotypes between healthy human individuals. A note on this clone: What it binds is not known.

CDR3 size: 12 residues. Between the trimmed V and J ends, which lost 4 bases and 4 bases, there was a span of 4 bases. CDR1 is MNHNS, CDR2 SASEGT, per germline. Study-wide findings and caveats: Depth of sequencing was expected to influence donor clonotype sharing.

Assay: immunoSEQ multiplex PCR; the TCRdb copy retains only in-frame clones and omits some. Among approximately 1,500,000 clones listed, about 98% were seen once. The gene calls are TRBV6-1 and TRBJ2-2; no firm D call. The sample taken for sequencing was naive CD4+ T cells sorted from blood. Subset reported: CD45RA+ positively selected. This clonotype was obtained from a man aged 30 to 45 in good health. The CDR3 DNA reads as TGTGCCAGCAGTGTACCCACCGGGGAGCTGTTTTTT. Residues: CASSVPTGELFF.